The entry that follows covers one T cell receptor beta chain sequence. The data were obtained in a study of OX40 agonist ivuxolimab in advanced cancers. Repertoires were generated with immunoSEQ multiplex PCR, while TCRdb's copy carries only in-frame clones and drops some. The sample lists roughly 48,000 clones, roughly 82% seen once, with roughly 2.2% in the top ten. Trimming cost V 5 bases and J 10 bases, with 25 bases left between them. The CDR3 loop spans 16 amino acids. CDR1 PRHDT and CDR2 FYEKMQ come from the germline V gene (reference sequence). This receptor was taken from an adult with an advanced solid tumor such as melanoma, head and neck, liver or kidney cancer. V gene TRBV13 combines with J gene TRBJ2-3; D is possibly TRBD2 (5 bases). The material sequenced was CD4+ or CD8+ T cells sorted from blood, taken in a trial of the OX40 agonist ivuxolimab. CDR3 region: CASSPTTPLDGGAQYF. The CDR3 DNA follows: TGTGCCAGCAGCCCGACTACCCCCCTTGATGGAGGCGCGCAGTATTTT.